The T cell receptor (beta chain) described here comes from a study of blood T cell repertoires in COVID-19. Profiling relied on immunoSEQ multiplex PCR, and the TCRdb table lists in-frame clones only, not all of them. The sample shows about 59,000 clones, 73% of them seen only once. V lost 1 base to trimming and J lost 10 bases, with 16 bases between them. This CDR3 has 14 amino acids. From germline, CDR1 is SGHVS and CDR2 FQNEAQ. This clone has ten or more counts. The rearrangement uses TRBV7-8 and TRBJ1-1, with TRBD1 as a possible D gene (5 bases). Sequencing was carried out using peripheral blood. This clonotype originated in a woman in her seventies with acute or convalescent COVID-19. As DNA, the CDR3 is TGTGCCAGCAGCTTAGAGGGGTCAAGAGGTGTAGCTTTCTTT. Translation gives CASSLEGSRGVAFF.